The 26 T cell receptor beta chains reported below all come from one sample, sequenced in a study of T cell changes during pregnancy in multiple sclerosis. Data came from immunoSEQ multiplex PCR; TCRdb stores just in-frame clones and leaves some out. The repertoire consists of around 70,000 clones, with 80% to 95% occurring once and the leading ten covering over 0.25%. Sequencing used CD4+ T cells from peripheral blood mononuclear cells, obtained after pregnancy. The receptors shown here come from a female donor with multiple sclerosis, enrolled in a pregnancy study.

The chain links TRBV19 to TRBJ2-3; the match to TRBD2 covers 10 bases. CDR1 and CDR2 (germline): LNHDA, SQIVND (reference sequence). The CDR3 is 14 amino acids. The V segment lost 7 bases and the J segment 1 base; nucleotides outside the gene matches: 2. The CDR3 spells CASTLAGGTDTQYF. The CDR3 DNA follows: TGTGCCAGTACCCTAGCGGGGGGCACAGATACGCAGTATTTT.

J is TRBJ1-1 and V is TRBV5-6; D is ambiguous. V shed 2 bases and J shed 7 bases, with 6 bases lying between them. This CDR3 has 11 residues. Germline lookup yields CDR1 SGHDT and CDR2 YYEEEE. The CDR3 sequence is CASSFRSEAFF. The DNA for the CDR3 is TGTGCCAGCAGCTTTCGGAGTGAAGCTTTCTTT.

This clone has more than one count but fewer than ten. V and J are TRBV7-9 and TRBJ1-1, with a possible D match to TRBD1 (6 bases). The germline V gene has CDR1 SEHNR and CDR2 FQNEAQ (reference sequence). The CDR3 extends over 15 amino acids. Trimming removed 1 base from V and 7 bases from J, with 16 bases in between. The CDR3 sequence: CASSLGVRGGGEAFF. The CDR3 region has the DNA TGTGCCAGCAGCTTAGGAGTTCGCGGGGGCGGTGAAGCTTTCTTT.

This chain connects TRBV28 to TRBJ2-1; D is ambiguous. Trimming left V 5 bases short and J 7 bases short, with 12 bases between. The germline V gene has CDR1 MDHEN and CDR2 SYDVKM. The CDR3 totals 13 residues. The CDR3 here is CASSPPPRNEQFF. The CDR3 DNA reads as TGTGCCAGCAGTCCCCCCCCTAGAAATGAGCAGTTCTTC.

The chain recombines TRBV4-1 with TRBJ1-1; maybe TRBD1 (5 bases). The germline V gene has CDR1 MGHRA and CDR2 YSYEKL. The CDR3 runs 14 residues. V lost 0 bases and J lost 6, with 11 bases in between. CDR3 nucleotide sequence: TGCGCCAGCAGCCAAGACAGGGCAAGGGCTGAAGCTTTCTTT. Amino acid sequence: CASSQDRARAEAFF.

The chain employs TRBV28 and TRBJ1-5; TRBD1 matches 8 bases. This CDR3 has 17 residues. J lost 3 bases, V lost 2 bases, and 9 bases had no gene match. Germline V CDR1 and CDR2: MDHEN, SYDVKM. CDR3 amino acids: CASSLRGGTGVNQPQHF. CDR3 DNA: TGTGCCAGCAGTTTACGTGGCGGGACAGGAGTCAATCAGCCCCAGCATTTT. The whole variable domain, remainder taken from reference TRBV28 and TRBJ1-5, is DVKVTQSSRYLVKRTGEKVFLECVQDMDHENMFWYRQDPGLGLRLIYFSYDVKMKEKGDIPEGYSVSREKKERFSLILESASTNQTSMYLCASSLRGGTGVNQPQHFGDGTRLSIL.

The chain is built from TRBV30 and TRBJ2-5; the match to TRBD1 covers 9 bases. J gave up 4 bases and V 1 base, and 7 bases lay outside the gene matches. The CDR3 spans 15 residues. Germline lookup yields CDR1 GTSNPN and CDR2 SVGIG (reference sequence). The DNA of the CDR3 is TGTGCCTGGAGTGCTATGGGACAGGGTCGAGAGACCCAGTACTTC. This codes for CAWSAMGQGRETQYF.

This clone was seen only once. The rearrangement uses TRBV2 and TRBJ2-1; 9 bases match TRBD2. V was clipped by 10 bases and J by 10 bases; unmatched bases: 14. The CDR3 is made up of 14 amino acids. The V gene's germline CDR1 is SNHLY and CDR2 FYNNEI. The CDR3 DNA sequence: TGTGCCAACCAACAATCTAGCGGGGTTAAGGAGCAGTTCTTC. It translates to CANQQSSGVKEQFF.

J is TRBJ2-7 and V is TRBV2, with unresolved D. Germline CDR1 SNHLY, CDR2 FYNNEI. Trimming removed 7 bases at V and 0 bases at J, with 10 bases between. This CDR3 is built from 13 residues. This CDR3 reads CASKLQSSYEQYF. CDR3 coding DNA: TGTGCCAGCAAGTTACAGAGCTCCTACGAGCAGTACTTC.

This chain connects TRBV28 to TRBJ1-4; no firm D call. The V gene lost 4 bases and the J gene lost 4 bases, with 16 bases spanning the gap. Germline V gives CDR1 MDHEN, CDR2 SYDVKM. CDR3 size: 16 residues. CDR3 in DNA: TGTGCCAGCAGTTATATCAGAAGTGCCGTTAATGAAAAACTGTTTTTT. This translates into CASSYIRSAVNEKLFF.

The chain carries TRBV9 and TRBJ2-7; perhaps TRBD1 as D (5 bases). The CDR3 loop spans 14 amino acids. Deletions cut 0 bases from V and 7 bases from J, with 14 bases between. Germline CDR1 and CDR2: SGDLS and YYNGEE. CDR3 residues: CASSVEIHSGEQYF. The CDR3 DNA sequence: TGTGCCAGCAGCGTAGAAATCCACTCAGGGGAGCAGTACTTC.

The chain carries TRBV2 and TRBJ2-2; 13 bases match TRBD2. After removal of 6 bases from V and 5 bases from J, the junction contained 9 bases not matched to a gene. The CDR3 is 17 amino acids. The V gene's germline CDR1 is SNHLY and CDR2 FYNNEI. The CDR3 coding sequence is TGTGCCAGCAGGGCCGGGACTAGCGGGATGAGGACCGGGGAGCTGTTTTTT. It translates to CASRAGTSGMRTGELFF.

The chain has TRBV2 and TRBJ1-2; 12 nucleotides line up with TRBD1. With 5 bases clipped from V and 4 bases from J, the junction kept 5 bases outside the gene matches. Looked up from germline, CDR1 is SNHLY and CDR2 is FYNNEI. The CDR3 has 15 amino acids. CDR3 protein: CASSPPGQGAYGYTF. The CDR3 DNA follows: TGTGCCAGCAGTCCGCCGGGACAGGGGGCCTATGGCTACACCTTC.

The chain combines TRBV5-1 with TRBJ2-3; 14 bases are shared with TRBD2. The CDR3 covers 17 residues. CDR1 SGHRS and CDR2 YFSETQ come from the germline V gene. The ends lost 4 bases at V and 5 bases at J; junction bases unmatched: 9. The CDR3 here is CASSVGTSGRYGDTQYF. The DNA for the CDR3 is TGCGCCAGCAGCGTCGGGACTAGCGGGAGATATGGAGATACGCAGTATTTT.

The gene calls are TRBV5-5 and TRBJ1-2; D perhaps matches TRBD1 (6 bases). Trimming left V 5 bases short and J 6 bases short, with 14 bases between. Germline lookup yields CDR1 SGHKS and CDR2 YYEKEE (reference sequence). The CDR3 runs 13 residues. This chain's CDR3 is CASRYREGNGYTF. CDR3 in DNA: TGTGCCAGCAGGTACAGGGAAGGGAATGGCTACACCTTC.

CDR3 DNA: TGTGCCAGCAGCGTAGATGGCGGAACAGATACGCAGTATTTT. Protein: CASSVDGGTDTQYF. This chain joins TRBV11-1 and TRBJ2-3; D is ambiguous. V was shortened by 5 bases and J by 3 bases, with 12 bases between the two germline ends. The CDR3 spans 14 residues. Germline CDR1 and CDR2: SGHAT and FQDESV (reference sequence). The full variable domain, its missing parts supplied by reference TRBV11-1 and TRBJ2-3, is EAEVAQSPRYKITEKSQAVAFWCDPISGHATLYWYRQILGQGPELLVQFQDESVVDDSQLPKDRFSAERLKGVDSTLKIQPAELGDSAMYLCASSVDGGTDTQYFGPGTRLTVL.

Written as DNA, the CDR3 is TGTGCCAGCAGCTTCGGAGGGCGTCGGGTCACCGGGGAGCTGTTTTTT. This translates into CASSFGGRRVTGELFF. The rearrangement links TRBV7-9 to TRBJ2-2; D possibly corresponds to TRBD2 (6 bases). V was clipped by 3 bases and J by 4 bases, with 15 bases between them. The germline V gene has CDR1 SEHNR and CDR2 FQNEAQ (reference sequence). This CDR3 is 16 amino acids long. Variable domain in full (rest from reference TRBV7-9 and TRBJ2-2): DTGVSQNPRHKITKRGQNVTFRCDPISEHNRLYWYRQTLGQGPEFLTYFQNEAQLEKSRLLSDRFSAERPKGSFSTLEIQRTEQGDSAMYLCASSFGGRRVTGELFFGEGSRLTVL.

The chain carries TRBV30 and TRBJ2-5; 11 nucleotides match TRBD1. This CDR3 has 14 residues. Germline lookup yields CDR1 GTSNPN and CDR2 SVGIG (reference sequence). After removal of 7 bases from V and 7 bases from J, the junction contained 11 bases not matched to a gene. CDR3 DNA: TGTGCCTCAGGGGGACAGGGGGGGAGAGGGACCCAGTACTTC. Residues: CASGGQGGRGTQYF. The full variable domain, with the rest looked up from reference TRBV30 and TRBJ2-5, is SQTIHQWPATLVQPVGSPLSLECTVEGTSNPNLYWYRQAAGRGLQLLFYSVGIGQISSEVPQNLSASRPQDRQFILSSKKLLLSDSGFYLCASGGQGGRGTQYFGPGTRLLVL.

The chain carries TRBV19 and TRBJ1-6; 7 nucleotides align to TRBD1. Germline loops: CDR1 LNHDA, CDR2 SQIVND (reference sequence). V trimming: 5 bases; J trimming: 5 bases; junction bases outside the gene matches: 6. The CDR3 length is 15 residues. The CDR3 region is CASSGGTADNSPLHF. DNA of the CDR3: TGTGCCAGTAGTGGAGGGACAGCAGATAATTCACCCCTCCACTTT.

The chain couples TRBV28 to TRBJ1-2, with D possibly TRBD1 on 6 matching bases. This CDR3 spans 19 amino acids. Trimming left V 2 bases short and J 3 bases short, with 25 bases between. The V gene's germline CDR1 is MDHEN and CDR2 SYDVKM. The CDR3 protein is CASSLPLWTATTLDYGYTF. The CDR3, as DNA: TGTGCCAGCAGTTTACCCCTCTGGACAGCCACCACCCTAGACTATGGCTACACCTTC.

This chain joins TRBV18 and TRBJ1-5; 7 positions match TRBD1. Germline V lookup: CDR1 KGHSH, CDR2 LQKENI. The CDR3 loop spans 15 amino acids. Trimming removed 2 bases from V and 4 bases from J; junction bases left unmatched: 5. For the CDR3, the DNA is TGTGCCAGCTCACCAGAACAGGGGTCGAATCAGCCCCAGCATTTT. Residues: CASSPEQGSNQPQHF.

The V and J genes are TRBV9 and TRBJ2-2, with D perhaps matching TRBD2 (7 bases). Germline CDR1 and CDR2: SGDLS and YYNGEE. The CDR3 consists of 16 residues. V dropped 0 bases and J dropped 5 bases, with 14 bases sitting between them. CDR3 DNA sequence: TGTGCCAGCAGCGTAGCTGCGGGGGCGGTAACCGGGGAGCTGTTTTTT. Its translation: CASSVAAGAVTGELFF.

V gene TRBV30 combines with J gene TRBJ2-1; the match to TRBD2 covers 15 bases. Germline loops: CDR1 GTSNPN, CDR2 SVGIG (reference sequence). V shed 3 bases, J shed 7 bases, and the junction held 16 bases outside the gene matches. This CDR3 is 19 amino acids long. The CDR3 loop reads CAWRPPGLAGGARKNEQFF. CDR3 in DNA: TGTGCCTGGAGGCCCCCGGGACTAGCGGGGGGCGCTCGGAAGAATGAGCAGTTCTTC.

This chain links TRBV7-8 with TRBJ2-2; TRBD1 matches 7 bases. With 2 bases clipped from V and 7 bases from J, the junction kept 4 bases outside the gene matches. The germline CDR1 and CDR2 sequences are SGHVS and FQNEAQ. The CDR3 runs 14 residues. Written as DNA, the CDR3 is TGTGCCAGCAGCTTAAAGGGGGCTGTCGGGGAGCTGTTTTTT. Translation: CASSLKGAVGELFF.

The chain joins TRBV7-8 to TRBJ1-2; D unclear. The V and J ends lost 5 bases and 0 bases respectively, with 16 bases between them. Germline values: CDR1 SGHVS, CDR2 FQNEAQ. This CDR3 is built from 16 residues. This chain's CDR3 is CASSKESGWANYGYTF. The DNA for the CDR3 is TGTGCCAGCAGCAAAGAGTCGGGATGGGCTAACTATGGCTACACCTTC.

The chain is built from TRBV19 and TRBJ2-7; D is uncertain. Trimming took 4 bases from V and 1 from J, leaving 8 bases between them. Germline values: CDR1 LNHDA, CDR2 SQIVND (reference sequence). This CDR3 is built from 13 residues. The CDR3: CASSTTRSYEQYF. Here the CDR3 DNA reads TGTGCCAGTAGTACGACAAGGTCCTACGAGCAGTACTTC.